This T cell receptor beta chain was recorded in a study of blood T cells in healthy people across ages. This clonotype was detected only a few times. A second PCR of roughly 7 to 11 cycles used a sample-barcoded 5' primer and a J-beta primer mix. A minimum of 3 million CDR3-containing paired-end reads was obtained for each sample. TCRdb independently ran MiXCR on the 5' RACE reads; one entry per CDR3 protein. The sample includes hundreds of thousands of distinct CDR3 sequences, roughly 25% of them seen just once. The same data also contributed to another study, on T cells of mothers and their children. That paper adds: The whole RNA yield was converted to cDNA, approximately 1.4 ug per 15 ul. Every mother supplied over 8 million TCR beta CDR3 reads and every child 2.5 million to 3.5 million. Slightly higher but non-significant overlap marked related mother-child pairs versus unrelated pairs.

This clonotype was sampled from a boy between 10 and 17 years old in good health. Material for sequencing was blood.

CDR3 protein: CASSPQDSNNEQFF. The CDR3 coding sequence is TGTGCCAGCTCACCACAGGACAGCAACAATGAGCAGTTCTTC. The chain recombines TRBV18 with TRBJ2-1; possibly TRBD1 for D (6 bases). This CDR3 comprises 14 residues. Trimming stripped 1 base from V and 5 bases from J, with 9 bases between. Germline loops: CDR1 KGHSH, CDR2 LQKENI.